This TCR beta chain was sequenced during a study of human T cells and chemical hapten exposure. Overall study: Sensitization involved placing 2% DPC onto an approximately 2 cm by approximately 2 cm region of upper inner arm skin. Study-level findings and limits: Among expanded TCRs, significantly more large CDR3 similarity clusters formed than among controls.

Germline V gene sequence: CDR1 MNHEY, CDR2 SVGEGT. Deletions cut 7 bases from V and 4 bases from J, with 16 bases between. The CDR3 contains 14 residues. As for time point: pre-sensitization, week 0. Treatment noted: therapeutic diphenylcyclopropenone sensitization with weekly scalp DPC. Whole blood that had not been fractionated was the source of extracted total RNA. This clonotype was picked up many times. Antigen specificity is unknown. Authors' methods: Per-sample TCR counts ranged from roughly 20,000 to 700,000, median around 96,000. TCRdb re-called the RACE reads through MiXCR, storing one row per CDR3 protein. These V and J calls rely on TCRdb rather than the paper's analysis. The top ten hold 3% to 4.5% of the sample, which has about 60,000 distinct CDR3 sequences, roughly 12% seen once.

This sample comprised whole blood, obtained in connection with sensitization to the hapten diphenylcyclopropenone (DPC). The chain uses TRBV6-2 or TRBV6-3 and TRBJ2-5, with D hard to call. The clonotype was recovered from a woman between 40 and 55 years old with alopecia areata. Some clones in this sample may be carry-over from other donors' samples. DNA for the CDR3: TGTGCCAGCACTCACCCCAACCGATTAGAGACCCAGTACTTC. Protein sequence: CASTHPNRLETQYF.